The T cell receptor (beta chain) under discussion was sequenced for a study of control samples from healthy donors and cancer patients. Profiling relied on immunoSEQ multiplex PCR, and the TCRdb table lists in-frame clones only, not all of them. This sample's clone table lists 150,000 to 200,000 clones. Trimming pared 8 bases from V and 1 base from J, leaving 17 bases between. The CDR3 loop spans 15 amino acids. CDR1 and CDR2 (germline): KGHSH, LQKENI. The specimen sequenced was blood. The chain joins TRBV18 to TRBJ1-1; a weak D match, TRBD1 (6 bases). The clonotype originates from a woman aged 25 to 39 in good health. Here the CDR3 DNA reads TGTGCCAGCCACGGACTTTACAGGGAGAACACTGAAGCTTTCTTT. Translated: CASHGLYRENTEAFF.